The 15 T cell receptor beta chains below were found in one sample sequenced in a study of cytomegalovirus exposure and HLA in healthy donors (dated by TCRdb to 2016 to 2017). The library was generated by the immunoSEQ multiplex PCR assay. A mixture of 60 forward primers for TCR Vbeta segments and 13 reverse primers for TCR Jbeta segments was used in the multiplex PCR. TCRdb's version of the immuneACCESS table is confined to in-frame rearrangements and falls short of the full clone set. An unresolved V gene accounts for under half of the shortfall where checked; the remainder is of unknown origin. The sample table shows 95,000 to 150,000 clones, and around 80% are seen once. The top ten clones comprise over 2% of the sample. Material for sequencing was PBMCs. These receptors were taken from a man aged 25 to 45 in good health and CMV-seronegative.

The CDR3 reads CASSQVGRYTETQYF. CDR3 in DNA: TGCGCCAGCAGCCAAGTGGGCCGGTATACAGAGACCCAGTACTTC. The chain couples TRBV4-3 to TRBJ2-5; D uncertain. This CDR3 has 15 amino acids. Germline V gene lookup returns CDR1 LGHNA and CDR2 YSLEER. The germline V and J ends were trimmed by 1 base and 4 bases, with 13 bases remaining between them.

The chain has TRBV19 and TRBJ1-5; no definite D call. The CDR3 has 16 amino acids. V lost 5 bases to trimming and J lost 2 bases, with 16 bases between them. Germline V gene lookup returns CDR1 LNHDA and CDR2 SQIVND (reference sequence). The DNA for the CDR3 is TGTGCCAGTAGTCCATGGGCCCGTTCGGGCAATCAGCCCCAGCATTTT. Translated: CASSPWARSGNQPQHF.

This chain connects TRBV6-7 to TRBJ1-5, with D possibly being TRBD1 (6 bases). TRBV6-7 is an ORF; its function is uncertain. V was shortened by 2 bases and J by 0 bases, with 17 bases between the two germline ends. This CDR3 comprises 18 residues. CDR3 DNA sequence: TGTGCCAGCAGTTACGAGGGGGTGGGTCAATATAGCAATCAGCCCCAGCATTTT. It encodes CASSYEGVGQYSNQPQHF.

This clone came up a few times. This chain links TRBV29-1 with TRBJ2-5, with TRBD2 as a possible D gene (7 bases). CDR1 SQVTM and CDR2 ANQGSEA come from the germline V gene. Trimming stripped 6 bases from V and 2 bases from J, with 16 bases between. CDR3 size: 14 residues. The CDR3 sequence: CSVRGRVGQETQYF. CDR3 coding DNA: TGCAGCGTGAGGGGGAGGGTGGGGCAAGAGACCCAGTACTTC.

This chain connects TRBV9 to TRBJ1-2; the match to TRBD1 covers 7 bases. V lost 0 bases to trimming and J lost 7 bases; unmatched junction nucleotides: 6. Germline CDR1 is SGDLS and CDR2 is YYNGEE. CDR3 length: 14 residues. The CDR3 loop reads CASSVAVPGGGYTF. For the CDR3, the DNA is TGTGCCAGCAGCGTAGCCGTCCCAGGGGGTGGCTACACCTTC.

The chain recombines TRBV9 with TRBJ1-1; D possibly corresponds to TRBD1 (6 bases). CDR3 length: 12 amino acids. The V and J ends lost 0 bases and 11 bases respectively, with 11 bases between them. CDR1 and CDR2 (germline): SGDLS, YYNGEE. CDR3 sequence (DNA): TGTGCCAGCAGCGTAGTCGGGGGGCACGCTTTCTTT. Translation: CASSVVGGHAFF.

The rearrangement uses TRBV30 and TRBJ1-5, with D unclear. Germline-derived CDR1 and CDR2 are GTSNPN and SVGIG (reference sequence). The germline V and J ends were trimmed by 1 base and 4 bases, with 11 bases remaining between them. The CDR3 covers 14 residues. The CDR3, as DNA: TGTGCCTGGAGTGGAGGCGGTCTTAATCAGCCCCAGCATTTT. Residues: CAWSGGGLNQPQHF.

This clone appeared a few times. The chain couples TRBV4-1 to TRBJ2-1, with TRBD2 identical over 9 bases. Trimming took 1 base from V and 8 from J; bases not matched to a gene: 9. CDR1 MGHRA and CDR2 YSYEKL come from the germline V gene. The CDR3 spans 16 residues. CDR3 in DNA: TGCGCCAGCAGCCAAGGGCCCGCGGGGGGGCCTGATGAGCAGTTCTTC. It codes for CASSQGPAGGPDEQFF.

This sequence joins TRBV6-5 and TRBJ1-2, with 7 nucleotides matching TRBD1. CDR1 is MNHEY and CDR2 is SVGAGI in the germline V gene. The CDR3 has 14 amino acids. With V trimmed by 5 bases and J by 1 base, 4 bases remained unmatched. The CDR3 region is CASSRDSNNYGYTF. In nucleotides, the CDR3 is TGTGCCAGCAGTCGGGACAGCAATAACTATGGCTACACCTTC.

The V gene is TRBV13, the J gene TRBJ2-1; the D is unclear. Germline loops: CDR1 PRHDT, CDR2 FYEKMQ (reference sequence). Trimming stripped 3 bases from V and 9 bases from J, with 12 bases between. The CDR3 totals 13 residues. Written as DNA, the CDR3 is TGTGCCAGCAGCTTCTACGGTTCGTCTGAGCAGTTCTTC. The encoded protein is CASSFYGSSEQFF.

This chain joins TRBV5-6 and TRBJ2-5; TRBD2 agrees at 8 bases. With 4 bases clipped from V and 5 bases from J, the junction kept 10 bases outside the gene matches. CDR1 SGHDT and CDR2 YYEEEE come from the germline V gene. CDR3 length: 15 residues. CDR3 DNA: TGTGCCAGCAGCGCAGCCGGGGGGGCTGTGGAGACCCAGTACTTC. Its translation: CASSAAGGAVETQYF.

The genes are TRBV2 and TRBJ1-5; tentatively, D is TRBD1 (6 bases). Germline V CDR1 and CDR2: SNHLY, FYNNEI. The V and J ends lost 6 bases and 4 bases respectively, with 10 bases between them. The CDR3 loop spans 13 amino acids. The CDR3 loop is CASRGQLNQPQHF. CDR3 nucleotides: TGTGCCAGCAGAGGACAGTTAAATCAGCCCCAGCATTTT.

The rearrangement links TRBV5-1 to TRBJ2-3; 12 bases fit TRBD2. Per germline, CDR1 SGHRS and CDR2 YFSETQ. The CDR3 loop spans 15 amino acids. The trim removed 0 bases at V and 7 bases at J, leaving 3 bases unmatched. The CDR3 region is CASSLETSGGHTQYF. DNA for the CDR3: TGCGCCAGCAGCTTGGAAACTAGCGGGGGGCATACGCAGTATTTT.

This sequence joins TRBV5-6 and TRBJ2-7, with 10 nucleotides matching TRBD1. Germline values: CDR1 SGHDT, CDR2 YYEEEE. CDR3 size: 16 residues. With V trimmed by 0 bases and J by 2 bases, 5 bases remained unmatched. DNA of the CDR3: TGTGCCAGCAGCTTGGTGGGACAGGGGACGCCCTACGAGCAGTACTTC. The encoded protein is CASSLVGQGTPYEQYF.

Concerning this clone: The junction does not match germline at one end; this may be a read error. This chain connects TRBV5-1 to TRBJ2-4; the match to TRBD1 covers 7 bases. From germline, CDR1 is SGHRS and CDR2 YFSETQ. The CDR3 is 15 residues long. The CDR3 loop reads CASSSTGTSKNSQYF. DNA of the CDR3: TGCGCCAGCAGTTCGACAGGGACAAGCAAAAACAGTCAGTACTTC.